A single sample is the source of the 10 T cell receptor beta chains below, sequenced in a study of cytomegalovirus exposure and HLA in healthy donors. TCRdb's copy holds only in-frame clones and misses some; the assay was immunoSEQ multiplex PCR. The table shows about 190,000 clones, with approximately 80% occurring only once. The specimen sequenced was PBMCs. Receptors were obtained from a man aged 18-30 years in good health and CMV-seropositive.

The chain joins TRBV6-1 to TRBJ2-2; possibly TRBD1 for D (5 bases). From germline, CDR1 is MNHNS and CDR2 SASEGT. CDR3 length: 15 residues. Trimming took 9 bases from V and 6 from J, leaving 20 bases between them. CDR3 sequence: CASAPIGARAGELFF. CDR3 coding DNA: TGTGCCAGTGCCCCCATTGGGGCTAGGGCCGGGGAGCTGTTTTTT.

CDR3 protein: CASGGVVSTDTQYF. DNA for the CDR3: TGTGCCAGCGGCGGGGTCGTCAGTACAGATACGCAGTATTTT. The genes are TRBV6-1 and TRBJ2-3; D possibly corresponds to TRBD2 (6 bases). V was clipped by 8 bases and J by 3 bases, with 15 bases between them. CDR1 is MNHNS, CDR2 SASEGT, per germline. This CDR3 region has 14 residues.

In this sample, this clone turned up a few times. The chain links TRBV21-1 to TRBJ1-5; the table assigns TRBD1, which was not confirmed against the DNA. TRBV21-1 is marked as a pseudogene. This CDR3 region has 14 residues. This chain's CDR3 is CASGTGGYNQPQHF. The CDR3 DNA reads TGTGCCAGCGGGACAGGTGGATACAATCAGCCCCAGCATTTT.

This CDR3 reads CASSYSGLAEYNEQFF. In nucleotides, the CDR3 is TGTGCCAGCAGTTACTCCGGACTAGCGGAGTACAATGAGCAGTTCTTC. The chain is built from TRBV6-6 and TRBJ2-1, with 10 bases matching TRBD2. Losses at the gene ends were 0 bases for V and 4 bases for J; bases not matched to a gene: 3. The CDR3 has 16 residues. Germline assignment: CDR1 MNHNY and CDR2 SVGAGI (reference sequence).

The chain is built from TRBV18 and TRBJ2-5; 13 nucleotides match TRBD2. The V gene's germline CDR1 is KGHSH and CDR2 LQKENI. CDR3 length: 16 residues. The trim removed 1 base at V and 5 bases at J, leaving 4 bases unmatched. CDR3 in amino acids: CASSPLGTSGAETQYF. The CDR3 nucleotides read TGTGCCAGCTCACCACTCGGGACTAGCGGGGCGGAGACCCAGTACTTC.

The rearrangement links TRBV27 to TRBJ2-1; tentative D call: TRBD1 (6 bases). The ends were cut back, 0 bases at V and 2 bases at J, with 8 bases in the middle. Germline-derived CDR1 and CDR2 are MNHEY and SMNVEV (reference sequence). The CDR3 consists of 15 residues. CDR3 sequence (DNA): TGTGCCAGCAGTTTATCGGGGGCCCCCTACAATGAGCAGTTCTTC. Protein sequence: CASSLSGAPYNEQFF.

The chain recombines TRBV6-1 with TRBJ2-3, with 9 bases that match TRBD2. Germline V gene data show CDR1 as MNHNS and CDR2 as SASEGT. J lost 2 bases, V lost 5 bases, and 5 bases had no gene match. This CDR3 comprises 15 residues. The CDR3 DNA reads as TGTGCCAGCAGTAGGACTAGCGCGTTCACAGATACGCAGTATTTT. Translating it yields CASSRTSAFTDTQYF.

CDR3 protein: CASSKARESYEQYF. The DNA for the CDR3 is TGTGCCAGCAGCAAAGCCCGGGAGTCCTACGAGCAGTACTTC. The chain couples TRBV21-1 to TRBJ2-7; the D call in the table, TRBD2, was not verified against the DNA. TRBV21-1 is recorded as a pseudogene. CDR3 length: 14 residues.

DNA for the CDR3: TGTGCCAGCAGTTTAGAACTAGCGGGACCCTACGAGCAGTACTTC. The encoded protein is CASSLELAGPYEQYF. V and J are TRBV28 and TRBJ2-7; 10 bases agree with TRBD2. CDR1 and CDR2 from the germline V gene are MDHEN and SYDVKM. With 2 bases clipped from V and 2 bases from J, the junction kept 3 bases outside the gene matches. The CDR3 totals 15 residues.

CDR3 sequence: CASSLLAGGFNEQFF. The DNA of the CDR3 is TGTGCCAGCAGTTTACTAGCGGGAGGATTCAATGAGCAGTTCTTC. The chain couples TRBV28 to TRBJ2-1; TRBD2 aligns across 11 bases. The CDR3 consists of 15 residues. The V gene's germline CDR1 is MDHEN and CDR2 SYDVKM. V was pared by 2 bases and J by 6 bases, with 3 bases of the junction left unmatched.